This entry features one T cell receptor (beta chain) sequence. This clonotype was detected many times. It lacks a known antigen. No quality values exist for individual bases; no much larger clone is one base distant. TCR beta CDR3 regions were amplified from RNA transcripts. For the first round of RT-PCR on the TCR CDR3, the HTBI primer set was used together with the Qiagen OneStep RT-PCR kit. The libraries were constructed in a second round of multiplex PCR and then size-selected and purified. The libraries were sequenced on an Illumina HiSeq2000 using paired-end 100 bp reads. The authors' pipeline ran thus. SOAPnuke was used to process the raw data, throwing out any read that contained adapters or uncalled bases, had a mean Phred below 15, or lacked an exact constant-primer or identifier match. High-quality paired reads were merged using COPE v1.2.5, and each unique nucleotide sequence was defined as a clonotype. MiTCR v1.1 was used to align clonotypes to the IMGT TRBV, TRBD and TRBJ reference segments. Only V-J combinations with frequency above 0.0001, covering about 99% of repertoires, were analysed. A TCS score was defined as the ratio of F50 (clonal expansion) to E x V (chaos), with BLOSUM62-based TCRdist applied between CDR3 peptides within each V-J. Welch's t-statistics and random forest reduced fewer than 550 V-J features to 13, which were used in a naive Bayes classifier (R e1071). The public reads were quality trimmed at Q25 with fastp and then assembled into clones with MiXCR by TCRdb, keeping productive beta chains. Each entry is one CDR3 protein sequence, shown with its most common DNA and genes. V and J calls and clone size were set by TCRdb, not the authors. The sample table contains about 350,000 distinct CDR3 sequences; only one count was recorded for around 13% of them. Approximately 35% of the sample rests with the top ten.

Ophthalmopathy patients had moderately to severely active disease, with a Clinical Activity Score of 3 or more, a NOSPECS grade of 4 or more, and a disease duration of less than 3 months. Patients with uncontrolled infections, other autoimmune diseases, pregnancy or lactation were excluded. Diagnoses relied on clinical symptoms, serum thyroxine and TRAb, thyroid ultrasound and orbital computed tomography. PBMCs were isolated from about 9.2 ml of fresh peripheral blood by Ficoll-Paque density gradient centrifugation. Total RNA was extracted with Trizol reagent, and quality was checked on an Agilent 2100 Bioanalyzer. Relative to germline, V is 6 bases shorter and J is 2 bases shorter, with 20 bases between their ends. From the cysteine through the phenylalanine, the CDR3 covers 17 amino acids. CDR3 DNA only is kept here, 51 bases in frame from base 1. The data originate from a study of T cells in Graves' hyperthyroidism and ophthalmopathy (dated by TCRdb to the late 2010s). Study-level background: Peripheral blood was sampled at the time of initial diagnosis, prior to any treatment. According to the paper, TCR Vbeta CDR3 sequencing was carried out on some 130 peripheral blood samples, which came from under 50 ophthalmopathy, some 73 hyperthyroidism and approximately 17 progressor patients. TCR V-J signatures able to tell the groups apart were searched for in a discovery cohort of approximately 95 patients, of whom more than 40 had Graves' ophthalmopathy and 55 to 60 had stable Graves' hyperthyroidism. An independent validation cohort of under 20 hyperthyroidism patients and about 16 patients who later progressed to ophthalmopathy tested prospective prediction of ophthalmopathy. Once sampling was done, hyperthyroidism patients were given methimazole at a starting dose of 30 mg daily, whereas ophthalmopathy patients were given high-dose intravenous methylprednisolone. In roughly six Graves' hyperthyroidism patients, the study also compared T-cell repertoires from thyroid tissue with T-cell repertoires from blood. For training and testing, the 100 or so patients in the discovery cohort were randomly divided in a 7:3 ratio. Beyond this particular receptor, the publication reports: A model built on a 13 V-J signature distinguished ophthalmopathy from stable hyperthyroidism, reaching about 88% sensitivity and about 81% specificity in cross-validation and 80%/75% in testing. Most expanded thyroid clonotypes (frequency above 0.001) were also detected in blood, a finding suggesting that blood repertoires may reflect thyroid immune responses. In validation, the model predicted progression to ophthalmopathy a median of about 5.9 months before onset, with 70% to 71% sensitivity and about 75% specificity. No statistical method was used to set the sample size in advance, and investigators knew the group allocation.

The material sequenced was blood. The clonotype was recovered from a middle-aged woman with Graves' ophthalmopathy. The chain is encoded by TRBV12-3 or TRBV12-4 joined to TRBJ1-5; a weak D assignment points to TRBD1 (6 bases agree). The CDR3 loop reads CASRDGHSGGGNQPQHF. The sequenced DNA is TGTGCCAGCAGGGACGGACACTCGGGGGGCGGCAATCAGCCCCAGCATTTT.